The 21 T cell receptor beta chains below come from one sample, sequenced in a study of kidney transplant recipient with SARS-CoV-2 infection. TCRdb fed the reads into MiXCR, producing one record per CDR3 protein. This sample has fewer than 250,000 distinct CDR3 sequences; less than 35% occur once, and the top ten carry around 6.8%. The sample was a blood sample, taken at baseline and on roughly day 110 from a kidney transplant recipient. The origin of the receptors is a male patient in his thirties who had COVID-19 and was a kidney transplant recipient. Some T cells may be the graft donor's.

J is TRBJ1-5 and V is TRBV6-5; tentative D call: TRBD1 (6 bases). CDR1 MNHEY and CDR2 SVGAGI come from the germline V gene. There are 15 residues in the CDR3. V was trimmed by 8 bases and J by 0 bases, leaving 14 bases between them. The CDR3 loop reads CASESDRNSNQPQHF. In DNA, the CDR3 is TGTGCCAGCGAATCAGACAGGAATAGCAATCAGCCCCAGCATTTT.

This clonotype was seen a handful of times. One base away lies a much larger clone, so this may be a sequencing read error. The chain joins TRBV25-1 to TRBJ1-2, with 8 positions matching TRBD1. The length of the CDR3 is 14 residues. Germline CDR1 and CDR2: MGHDK and SYGVNS. In DNA, the CDR3 is TGTGCCAGCGGTGACCTCGGACAGGGTGGCGTCTACACCTTC. This encodes CASGDLGQGGVYTF.

A few counts support this clonotype. The chain carries TRBV9 and TRBJ2-1, with 9 bases identical to TRBD2. Germline loops: CDR1 SGDLS, CDR2 YYNGEE. V dropped 3 bases and J dropped 0; count of bases not matched to a gene: 10. The CDR3 runs 18 residues. The DNA for the CDR3 is TGTGCCAGCAGCGGGGTGCGGGGGGGCAGACGCTCCTACAATGAGCAGTTCTTC. Its translation: CASSGVRGGRRSYNEQFF. Variable domain in full (rest from reference TRBV9 and TRBJ2-1): DSGVTQTPKHLITATGQRVTLRCSPRSGDLSVYWYQQSLDQGLQFLIQYYNGEERAKGNILERFSAQQFPDLHSELNLSSLELGDSALYFCASSGVRGGRRSYNEQFFGPGTRLTVL.

J is TRBJ2-1 and V is TRBV5-6; a possible D gene is TRBD1 (6 bases). This CDR3 region has 15 residues. Germline V lookup: CDR1 SGHDT, CDR2 YYEEEE. The V end lost 0 bases, the J end lost 7 bases, and 14 bases lay between the germline ends. CDR3: CASSLVQGLRNEQFF. Here the CDR3 DNA reads TGTGCCAGCAGCTTGGTCCAGGGGTTACGGAATGAGCAGTTCTTC.

This clonotype was seen at least ten times. V usage is TRBV3-1 and J usage is TRBJ1-1, with no clear D. Germline values: CDR1 LGHDT, CDR2 YNNKEL (reference sequence). V lost 5 bases to trimming and J lost 4 bases, with 23 bases between them. The CDR3 sequence is 17 residues long. The CDR3 DNA reads TGTGCCAGCAGCATGTTGGATCCCATTTCAATTCGCACTGAAGCTTTCTTT. It codes for CASSMLDPISIRTEAFF.

This clonotype has ten or more counts. The chain links TRBV10-3 to TRBJ2-5, with TRBD1 matching 7 bases. The J call may be in error: the DNA end matches TRBJ2-7 better. The CDR3 has 14 residues. Germline CDR1 is ENHRY and CDR2 is SYGVKD. The CDR3 sequence is CAIRAVTGPYEQYF. In DNA, the CDR3 is TGTGCCATCCGAGCGGTGACAGGGCCATACGAGCAGTACTTC.

The table lists this clonotype with many counts. This CDR3 is CASVPWALGGRAQDTQYF. The CDR3, as DNA: TGTGCCAGCGTCCCCTGGGCGCTTGGCGGGAGGGCCCAGGATACGCAGTATTTT. The rearrangement uses TRBV28 and TRBJ2-3, with TRBD2 matching 9 bases. Trimming cost V 8 bases and J 6 bases; bases outside gene matches: 21. There are 18 residues in the CDR3. The germline V gene encodes CDR1 MDHEN and CDR2 SYDVKM.

This clonotype was detected ten times or more. The chain joins TRBV19 to TRBJ1-1; D uncertain. Per germline, CDR1 LNHDA and CDR2 SQIVND (reference sequence). The CDR3 runs 13 residues. Trimming removed 4 bases from V and 1 base from J, with 7 bases in between. CDR3 residues: CASSNTANTEAFF. In DNA, the CDR3 is TGTGCCAGTAGTAACACAGCGAACACTGAAGCTTTCTTT.

This clonotype was seen ten or more times. CDR3 residues: CASSIGSEQFF. CDR3 nucleotides: TGTGCCAGTAGTATAGGGAGCGAGCAGTTCTTC. J is TRBJ2-1 and V is TRBV19; D call uncertain. Per the germline V gene, CDR1 is LNHDA and CDR2 is SQIVND (reference sequence). The ends were cut back, 1 base at V and 10 bases at J, with 5 bases in the middle. The CDR3 is made up of 11 amino acids.

Concerning this clonotype itself: Since a much larger clone is just one base distant, this may be a read error. This chain uses TRBV20-1 with TRBJ2-7; 8 bases line up with TRBD2. V was clipped by 5 bases and J by 3 bases; unmatched bases: 12. The CDR3 sequence is 15 residues long. Germline loops: CDR1 DFQATT, CDR2 SNEGSKA (reference sequence). The CDR3 region is CSASRATSGNYEQYF. CDR3 in DNA: TGCAGTGCTTCCAGGGCCACTAGCGGAAACTACGAGCAGTACTTC.

Comments on this clonotype: A much larger clone sits a single nucleotide away, making a read error possible. V gene TRBV28 combines with J gene TRBJ1-3; 7 nucleotides match TRBD1. The CDR3 spans 13 residues. CDR1 is MDHEN, CDR2 SYDVKM, per germline. The CDR3 nucleotides are TGTGCCAACAGTACAGGGGCCGGAAACACCATATATTTT. Its translation is CANSTGAGNTIYF.

Points on this clonotype: Its ends do not fully match the called genes, so a read error is possible. The V and J genes are TRBV20-1 and TRBJ2-3; TRBD2 matches at 10 bases. Germline CDR1 reads DFQATT; CDR2 reads SNEGSKA (reference sequence). The CDR3 consists of 17 residues. The CDR3 spells CSAIPGLARTSTDTRYF. In DNA form, the CDR3 reads TGCAGTGCTATCCCGGGACTAGCGCGAACTAGCACAGATACGCGGTATTTT.

This clonotype was counted many times. The chain carries TRBV27 and TRBJ2-2, with a possible D match to TRBD2 (5 bases). The V gene lost 2 bases and the J gene lost 6 bases, with 10 bases spanning the gap. CDR3 length: 14 residues. Germline V gene data show CDR1 as MNHEY and CDR2 as SMNVEV (reference sequence). The CDR3: CASSLGLAAGELFF. The CDR3 coding sequence is TGTGCCAGCAGTTTAGGGCTAGCAGCCGGGGAGCTGTTTTTT.

This clonotype was picked up many times. The chain has TRBV5-6 and TRBJ1-2, with D hard to call. The ends were cut back, 6 bases at V and 4 bases at J, with 22 bases in the middle. Germline CDR1 SGHDT, CDR2 YYEEEE. The CDR3 is made up of 16 amino acids. The DNA of the CDR3 is TGTGCCAGCACCTACATCAATAGTCGAAAGACCTATGGCTACACCTTC. Amino acids: CASTYINSRKTYGYTF.

The chain links TRBV24-1 to TRBJ2-3; TRBD2 matches at 7 bases. The CDR3 length is 18 residues. Germline CDR1 and CDR2: KGHDR and SFDVKD. With V trimmed by 5 bases and J by 3 bases, 16 bases remained unmatched. The CDR3 sequence: CATSARGRGRHRTDTQYF. The CDR3 bases are TGTGCCACCAGTGCGAGAGGGAGGGGTCGGCATCGAACAGATACGCAGTATTTT.

This clonotype was observed at least ten times. V gene TRBV9 combines with J gene TRBJ2-7; a possible D gene is TRBD2 (5 bases). CDR1 SGDLS and CDR2 YYNGEE come from the germline V gene. The V end was cut by 2 bases, the J end by 5 bases, with 14 bases between. CDR3 length: 14 residues. CDR3 bases: TGTGCCAGCAGCGTGGACCGAGGGTTCGACGAGCAGTACTTC. As protein: CASSVDRGFDEQYF.

This clonotype was counted many times. The V gene is TRBV3-1, the J gene TRBJ1-1; 9 bases are shared with TRBD1. Germline CDR1 and CDR2: LGHDT and YNNKEL (reference sequence). The CDR3 has 17 amino acids. The V and J ends lost 1 base and 5 bases, in that order; junction bases with no gene match: 11. CDR3 sequence reads: CASSQVSEQGARTEAFF. Written as DNA, the CDR3 is TGTGCCAGCAGCCAAGTGTCTGAACAGGGGGCGCGTACTGAAGCTTTCTTT.

This clonotype has ten or more counts. The V gene is TRBV10-1, the J gene TRBJ1-2, with D hard to call. Germline assignment: CDR1 WNHNN and CDR2 SYGVQD (reference sequence). Trimming left V 5 bases short and J 4 bases short, with 23 bases between. CDR3 length: 17 residues. The CDR3 DNA follows: TGCGCCAGCAGTCCGAGCCAAAGATCGCGAAAGACCTATGGCTACACCTTC. It yields the protein CASSPSQRSRKTYGYTF.

This clonotype was seen at least ten times. The V call is TRBV27, the J call TRBJ1-2, with unresolved D. Trimming took off 5 bases at V and 8 bases at J, with 21 bases between the two ends. Germline-derived CDR1 and CDR2 are MNHEY and SMNVEV (reference sequence). CDR3 length: 15 residues. The CDR3 sequence is CASSRAALNPLGYTF. The CDR3 region has the DNA TGTGCCAGCAGTCGCGCTGCCCTTAACCCGTTAGGCTACACCTTC.

In regard to this clonotype: This may stem from a read error, because a much larger clone lies one nucleotide away. V gene TRBV24-1 combines with J gene TRBJ1-1; D remains unclear. Trimming stripped 10 bases from V and 3 bases from J, with 11 bases between. This CDR3 is built from 12 residues. CDR1 and CDR2 from the germline V gene are KGHDR and SFDVKD. In DNA, the CDR3 is TGTGCCACATCGGGAAAAGACACTGAAGCTTTCTTT. This codes for CATSGKDTEAFF.

There are many counts of this clonotype. This sequence joins TRBV24-1 and TRBJ1-5; D gene uncertain. CDR1 and CDR2 from the germline V gene are KGHDR and SFDVKD. The CDR3 has 15 residues. The V end was cut by 6 bases, the J end by 2 bases, with 13 bases between. The CDR3 coding sequence is TGTGCCACCAGTAACCCGACGTTAGGCAATCAGCCCCAGCATTTT. It codes for CATSNPTLGNQPQHF.